These 26 T cell receptor beta chains were sequenced from one sample in a study of Ad26.COV2.S vaccination and SARS-CoV-2 variants. Treatment meaning: some 19 received Ad26.COV2.S at low or high dose, single or two shots; several received placebo; per-sample allocation not given. Day 63 after the first injection of vaccine or placebo was the sampling time. Libraries were prepared by immunoSEQ multiplex PCR; TCRdb keeps only in-frame clonotypes and omits some of them. Of 500,000 or so clones listed, roughly 89% are singletons. The sample was peripheral blood, taken in a trial of Ad26.COV2.S vaccine versus placebo. The origin of the receptors is a person aged 18 to 59 who received the Ad26.COV2.S COVID-19 vaccine or a placebo.

The J gene is TRBJ2-1, the V gene TRBV27; 9 nucleotides agree with TRBD2. The CDR3 has 18 amino acids. Looked up from germline, CDR1 is MNHEY and CDR2 is SMNVEV (reference sequence). V shed 5 bases, J shed 1 base, and the junction held 12 bases outside the gene matches. The CDR3 DNA reads TGTGCCAGCAGTAGGTCTAGCGGGACCAGAAGGTCCTACAATGAGCAGTTCTTC. It encodes CASSRSSGTRRSYNEQFF.

Details on this clone: The sample carries other DNA sequences with the same CDR3. This chain uses TRBV5-1 with TRBJ2-1; 9 nucleotides match TRBD2. Trimming at V came to 4 bases and at J to 2 bases, leaving 4 bases not matched to a gene. Germline V lookup: CDR1 SGHRS, CDR2 YFSETQ. The CDR3 is 15 residues long. The CDR3 sequence: CASSLSGSTYNEQFF. The CDR3 bases are TGCGCCAGCAGCCTTAGCGGGAGTACCTACAATGAGCAGTTCTTC.

V usage is TRBV6-5 and J usage is TRBJ1-3; the D is unclear. CDR3 length: 16 residues. The germline gives CDR1 MNHEY, CDR2 SVGAGI. Trimming pared 0 bases from V and 2 bases from J, leaving 11 bases between. The CDR3 DNA follows: TGTGCCAGCAGTTACTCGCGGCTACAGACTGGAAACACCATATATTTT. It codes for CASSYSRLQTGNTIYF.

The chain joins TRBV19 to TRBJ1-5; 11 bases agree with TRBD1. The junction had 13 bases not matched to a gene; V was cut back by 5 bases and J by 7 bases. Looked up from germline, CDR1 is LNHDA and CDR2 is SQIVND (reference sequence). This CDR3 region has 17 residues. The CDR3 region is CASSWPAGQGAGQPQHF. CDR3 in DNA: TGTGCCAGTAGTTGGCCCGCCGGACAGGGGGCTGGGCAGCCCCAGCATTTT. Full variable domain (missing parts from reference TRBV19 and TRBJ1-5): DGGITQSPKYLFRKEGQNVTLSCEQNLNHDAMYWYRQDPGQGLRLIYYSQIVNDFQKGDIAEGYSVSREKKESFPLTVTSAQKNPTAFYLCASSWPAGQGAGQPQHFGDGTRLSIL.

V is TRBV6-2 or TRBV6-3 and J is TRBJ2-3; 7 nucleotides match TRBD1. V lost 5 bases, J lost 3 bases, and 11 bases stayed unmatched. The germline V gene encodes CDR1 MNHEY and CDR2 SVGEGT. The length of the CDR3 is 16 residues. Written as DNA, the CDR3 is TGTGCCAGCAGTAAAGCGACAGGGCGCTTTACAGATACGCAGTATTTT. This gives the protein CASSKATGRFTDTQYF.

The genes are TRBV28 and TRBJ1-2; D may be TRBD1 (5 bases). The CDR3 covers 13 residues. V shed 0 bases and J shed 5 bases, with 7 bases lying between them. The V gene's germline CDR1 is MDHEN and CDR2 SYDVKM. CDR3: CASSLWGEYGYTF. The CDR3 DNA reads as TGTGCCAGCAGTTTATGGGGGGAGTATGGCTACACCTTC.

The V and J genes are TRBV5-1 and TRBJ1-6; D unresolved. The V end lost 4 bases, the J end lost 7 bases, and 12 bases lay between the germline ends. This CDR3 spans 14 amino acids. Germline lookup yields CDR1 SGHRS and CDR2 YFSETQ. This CDR3 reads CASSDSGINSPLHF. CDR3 sequence (DNA): TGCGCCAGCAGCGATAGTGGAATCAATTCACCCCTCCACTTT.

This chain uses TRBV7-2 with TRBJ2-1, with D perhaps TRBD1 or TRBD2 (5 bases each). CDR3 length equals 16 residues. The germline V gene encodes CDR1 SGHTA and CDR2 FQGNSA. V was clipped by 1 base and J by 5 bases, with 15 bases between them. The CDR3 DNA reads as TGTGCCAGCAGCTTAGGGGGGTTGTTGTGGAACAATGAGCAGTTCTTC. Its protein is CASSLGGLLWNNEQFF. The entire variable domain, with the rest obtained from reference TRBV7-2 and TRBJ2-1, is as follows: GAGVSQSPSNKVTEKGKDVELRCDPISGHTALYWYRQSLGQGLEFLIYFQGNSAPDKSGLPSDRFSAERTGGSVSTLTIQRTQQEDSAVYLCASSLGGLLWNNEQFFGPGTRLTVL.

This clone was seen a single time. The chain is built from TRBV6-1 and TRBJ2-7; D is unclear. This CDR3 comprises 14 residues. The V and J ends lost 2 bases and 3 bases respectively, with 11 bases between them. The germline V gene has CDR1 MNHNS and CDR2 SASEGT. The CDR3 coding sequence is TGTGCCAGCAGTGAACTTAGAGAAGGCTACGAGCAGTACGTC. Encoded protein: CASSELREGYEQYV.

The sample holds a few counts of this clone. This specimen includes other DNA sequences encoding the same CDR3. The chain links TRBV3-1 (or the pseudogene TRBV3-2) to TRBJ1-3; no reliable D call. The CDR3 runs 15 residues. The germline CDR1 and CDR2 sequences are LGHDT and YNNKEL (reference sequence). The V end lost 1 base, the J end lost 0 bases, and 7 bases lay between the germline ends. In DNA, the CDR3 is TGTGCCAGCAGCCAAGGGAGTCGCTCTGGAAACACCATATATTTT. This codes for CASSQGSRSGNTIYF.

The chain combines TRBV18 with TRBJ2-7; perhaps D is TRBD1 or TRBD2 (5 bases each). Trimming removed 0 bases from V and 3 bases from J, with 24 bases in between. CDR1 and CDR2 from the germline V gene are KGHSH and LQKENI. CDR3 size: 19 residues. The CDR3 coding sequence is TGTGCCAGCTCACCACCTTCCGGGGACCCTAAGAGTAGTGGCTACGAGCAGTACTTC. It translates to CASSPPSGDPKSSGYEQYF.

The chain is built from TRBV5-1 and TRBJ2-1; possible D gene TRBD1, 6 bases. This CDR3 region has 14 residues. Germline V CDR1 and CDR2: SGHRS, YFSETQ. Trimming removed 0 bases from V and 4 bases from J, with 8 bases in between. Here the CDR3 DNA reads TGCGCCAGCAGCTTGGGGGACATTTACAATGAGCAGTTCTTC. Residues: CASSLGDIYNEQFF.

V usage is TRBV7-2 and J usage is TRBJ1-2, with TRBD1 matching 10 bases. V shed 5 bases, J shed 4 bases, and the junction held 7 bases outside the gene matches. CDR3 size: 15 residues. The germline gives CDR1 SGHTA, CDR2 FQGNSA. The CDR3 sequence is CASSNRDRGGYGYTF. DNA for the CDR3: TGTGCCAGCAGCAATCGGGACAGGGGAGGCTATGGCTACACCTTC.

This clone has a single count. V gene TRBV7-2 combines with J gene TRBJ2-3; 9 nucleotides align to TRBD2. Germline V CDR1 and CDR2: SGHTA, FQGNSA. J gave up 0 bases and V 5 bases, and 15 bases lay outside the gene matches. The CDR3 consists of 19 residues. Written as DNA, the CDR3 is TGTGCCAGCAGCCCCCCGGGGTTCAGCGGGGGGCGAAGCACAGATACGCAGTATTTT. Its translation: CASSPPGFSGGRSTDTQYF.

The chain uses TRBV4-2 and TRBJ1-3, with D unclear. From germline, CDR1 is LGHNA and CDR2 YNFKEQ. The CDR3 sequence is 16 residues long. V lost 0 bases and J 2 bases, leaving 11 bases between the germline ends. CDR3 protein: CASSQDPGRAGNTIYF. The DNA for the CDR3 is TGTGCCAGCAGCCAAGACCCCGGGAGGGCTGGAAACACCATATATTTT.

This chain links TRBV28 with TRBJ1-2; D gene uncertain. V was trimmed by 1 base and J by 2 bases, leaving 11 bases between them. In germline, CDR1 is MDHEN, CDR2 SYDVKM. CDR3 length equals 15 residues. In DNA, the CDR3 is TGTGCCAGCAGTTTATTGCAGGTACGGAACTATGGCTACACCTTC. Amino acid sequence: CASSLLQVRNYGYTF.

V is TRBV9 and J is TRBJ2-3; 12 positions agree with TRBD2. Per the germline V gene, CDR1 is SGDLS and CDR2 is YYNGEE. Trimming removed 4 bases from V and 5 bases from J; junction bases left unmatched: 8. This CDR3 has 16 residues. In nucleotides, the CDR3 is TGTGCCAGCAGCCGCCCCCTAGCGGGAGGGTTAGATACGCAGTATTTT. This sequence encodes CASSRPLAGGLDTQYF.

The sample holds a few counts of this clone. In DNA, the CDR3 is TGTGCCAGCAGCTTCACACAGAATCAGCCCCAGCATTTT. Translating gives CASSFTQNQPQHF. V gene TRBV7-2 combines with J gene TRBJ1-5, with D uncertain. Trimming took 3 bases from V and 4 from J, leaving 7 bases between them. Germline CDR1 SGHTA, CDR2 FQGNSA. CDR3 length: 13 residues. The whole variable domain, filled in from reference TRBV7-2 and TRBJ1-5, reads GAGVSQSPSNKVTEKGKDVELRCDPISGHTALYWYRQSLGQGLEFLIYFQGNSAPDKSGLPSDRFSAERTGGSVSTLTIQRTQQEDSAVYLCASSFTQNQPQHFGDGTRLSIL.

The rearrangement uses TRBV4-2 and TRBJ2-2, with no clear D. Germline CDR1 reads LGHNA; CDR2 reads YNFKEQ. V was trimmed by 3 bases and J by 11 bases, leaving 25 bases between them. The CDR3 length is 17 residues. DNA for the CDR3: TGTGCCAGCAGCCAGACGGCCCGGACCTGGTCCTCTTTAGAGCTGTTTTTT. Translation gives CASSQTARTWSSLELFF.

This chain connects TRBV7-9 to TRBJ1-1, with TRBD1 matching over 10 bases. In germline, CDR1 is SEHNR, CDR2 FQNEAQ (reference sequence). The CDR3 totals 15 residues. V dropped 5 bases and J dropped 2; count of bases not matched to a gene: 5. The CDR3 loop reads CASSDPTGGNTEAFF. CDR3 DNA: TGTGCCAGCAGCGATCCGACAGGGGGCAACACTGAAGCTTTCTTT.

The V and J genes are TRBV5-1 and TRBJ2-5, with D maybe TRBD1 (6 bases). This CDR3 spans 14 amino acids. Germline V lookup: CDR1 SGHRS, CDR2 YFSETQ. Trimming removed 3 bases from V and 0 bases from J, with 9 bases in between. The chain's CDR3 is CASSSQGYQETQYF. The CDR3 nucleotides read TGCGCCAGCAGCTCACAGGGATACCAAGAGACCCAGTACTTC.

The genes are TRBV7-8 and TRBJ1-5; 7 nucleotides line up with TRBD1. Trimming at V came to 7 bases and at J to 4 bases, leaving 16 bases not matched to a gene. CDR3 length: 17 amino acids. Per germline, CDR1 SGHVS and CDR2 FQNEAQ. CDR3 amino acids: CASTSNRWDSRNQPQHF. The CDR3 nucleotides are TGTGCCAGCACTTCCAACCGCTGGGACAGCAGAAATCAGCCCCAGCATTTT.

The chain recombines TRBV19 with TRBJ2-2; maybe TRBD1 (6 bases). This CDR3 has 15 residues. Germline V gives CDR1 LNHDA, CDR2 SQIVND (reference sequence). With 4 bases removed from V and 4 bases from J, the gap between germline ends came to 13 bases. CDR3 loop: CASSKWGPSTGELFF. For the CDR3, the DNA is TGTGCCAGTAGTAAATGGGGGCCCAGCACCGGGGAGCTGTTTTTT.

The chain combines TRBV7-8 with TRBJ2-7; 7 nucleotides align to TRBD2. Germline values: CDR1 SGHVS, CDR2 FQNEAQ. V lost 5 bases and J lost 1; bases outside the gene matches: 11. This CDR3 region has 16 residues. As DNA, the CDR3 is TGTGCCAGCAGCCCGGTGGGGGGGGTGTTTTCCTACGAGCAGTACGTC. Protein product: CASSPVGGVFSYEQYV.

The chain employs TRBV5-8 and TRBJ1-2, with D perhaps matching TRBD1 (5 bases). The length of the CDR3 is 13 residues. Germline V CDR1 and CDR2: SGHTS, YDEGEE. Trimming cost V 0 bases and J 4 bases, with 7 bases left between them. The chain's CDR3 is CASSLGGVYGYTF. CDR3 sequence (DNA): TGTGCCAGCAGCTTGGGGGGGGTCTATGGCTACACCTTC.

V usage is TRBV4-3 and J usage is TRBJ1-1; D is unclear. The CDR3 totals 14 residues. The germline V and J ends were trimmed by 5 bases and 1 base, with 11 bases remaining between them. The V gene's germline CDR1 is LGHNA and CDR2 YSLEER. This chain's CDR3 is CASSYRRGNTEAFF. Written as DNA, the CDR3 is TGCGCCAGCAGCTATCGACGGGGGAACACTGAAGCTTTCTTT.